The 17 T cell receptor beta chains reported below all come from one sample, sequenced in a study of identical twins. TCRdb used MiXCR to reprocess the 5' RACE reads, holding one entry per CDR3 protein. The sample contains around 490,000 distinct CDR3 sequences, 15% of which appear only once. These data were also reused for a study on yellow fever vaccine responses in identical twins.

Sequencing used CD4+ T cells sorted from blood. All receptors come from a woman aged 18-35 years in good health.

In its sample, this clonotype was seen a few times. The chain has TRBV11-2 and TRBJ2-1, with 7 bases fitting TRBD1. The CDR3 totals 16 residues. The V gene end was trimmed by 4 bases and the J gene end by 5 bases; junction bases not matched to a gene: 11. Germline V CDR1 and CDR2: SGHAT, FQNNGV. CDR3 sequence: CASSSTGPNIHNEQFF. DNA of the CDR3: TGTGCCAGCAGCTCGACAGGGCCCAATATCCACAATGAGCAGTTCTTC.

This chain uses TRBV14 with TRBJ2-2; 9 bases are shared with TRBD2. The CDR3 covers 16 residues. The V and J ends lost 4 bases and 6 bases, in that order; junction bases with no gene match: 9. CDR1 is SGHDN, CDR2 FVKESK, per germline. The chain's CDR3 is CASSLAGARVAGELFF. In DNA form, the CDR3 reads TGTGCCAGCAGCCTAGCGGGAGCTCGAGTTGCCGGGGAGCTGTTTTTT.

The CDR3 region has the DNA TGTGCCAGCAGCCCTCAGGTTGCCCCTGGACCTCATGAGCAGTTCTTC. Translation gives CASSPQVAPGPHEQFF. The genes are TRBV9 and TRBJ2-1; D remains ambiguous. V was trimmed by 4 bases and J by 8 bases, leaving 22 bases between them. The CDR3 contains 16 residues. CDR1 is SGDLS, CDR2 YYNGEE, per germline.

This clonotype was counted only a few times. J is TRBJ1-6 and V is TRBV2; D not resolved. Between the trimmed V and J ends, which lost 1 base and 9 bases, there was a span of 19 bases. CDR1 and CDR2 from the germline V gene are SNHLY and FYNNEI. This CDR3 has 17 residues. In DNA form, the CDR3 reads TGTGCCAGCAGTGAAGTTCCTGCCGGTTCCCCGGGTTCACCCCTCCACTTT. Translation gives CASSEVPAGSPGSPLHF.

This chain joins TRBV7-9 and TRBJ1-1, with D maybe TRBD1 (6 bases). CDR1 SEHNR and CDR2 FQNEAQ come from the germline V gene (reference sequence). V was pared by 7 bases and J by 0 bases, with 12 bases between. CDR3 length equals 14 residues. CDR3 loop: CASKGRDMNTEAFF. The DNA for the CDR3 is TGTGCCAGCAAAGGAAGGGACATGAACACTGAAGCTTTCTTT.

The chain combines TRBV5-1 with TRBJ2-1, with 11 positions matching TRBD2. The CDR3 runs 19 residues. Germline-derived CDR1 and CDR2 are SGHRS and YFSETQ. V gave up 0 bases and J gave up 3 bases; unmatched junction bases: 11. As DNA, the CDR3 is TGCGCCAGCAGCTTGGCCGGGCCTAGCGGGGGGAAATTCTACAATGAGCAGTTCTTC. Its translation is CASSLAGPSGGKFYNEQFF. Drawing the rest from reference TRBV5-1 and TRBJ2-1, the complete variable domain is KAGVTQTPRYLIKTRGQQVTLSCSPISGHRSVSWYQQTPGQGLQFLFEYFSETQRNKGNFPGRFSGRQFSNSRSEMNVSTLELGDSALYLCASSLAGPSGGKFYNEQFFGPGTRLTVL.

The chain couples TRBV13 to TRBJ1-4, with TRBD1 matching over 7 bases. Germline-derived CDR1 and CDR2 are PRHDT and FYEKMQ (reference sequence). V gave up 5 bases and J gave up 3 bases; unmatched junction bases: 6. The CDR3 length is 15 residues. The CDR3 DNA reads TGTGCCAGCAGCCGGAGGGACAGACCTAATGAAAAACTGTTTTTT. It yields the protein CASSRRDRPNEKLFF.

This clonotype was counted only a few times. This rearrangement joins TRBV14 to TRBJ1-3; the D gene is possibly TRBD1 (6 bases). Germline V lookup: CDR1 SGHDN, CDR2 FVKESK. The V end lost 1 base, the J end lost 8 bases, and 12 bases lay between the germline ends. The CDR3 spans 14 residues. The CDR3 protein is CASSQAGVGDTIYF. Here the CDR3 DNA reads TGTGCCAGCAGCCAAGCAGGGGTTGGGGACACCATATATTTT.

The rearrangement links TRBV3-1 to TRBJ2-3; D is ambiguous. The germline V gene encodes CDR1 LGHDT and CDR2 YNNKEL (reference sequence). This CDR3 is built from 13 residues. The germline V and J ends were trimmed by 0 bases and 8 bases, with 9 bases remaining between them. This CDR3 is CASSQDFGGTQYF. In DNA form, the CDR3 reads TGTGCCAGCAGCCAAGATTTTGGTGGTACGCAGTATTTT.

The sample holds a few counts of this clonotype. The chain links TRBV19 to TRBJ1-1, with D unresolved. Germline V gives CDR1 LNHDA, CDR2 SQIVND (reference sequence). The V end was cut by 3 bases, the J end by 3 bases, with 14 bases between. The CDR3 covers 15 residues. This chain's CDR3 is CASSIGVTMDTEAFF. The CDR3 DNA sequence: TGTGCCAGTAGTATCGGCGTAACTATGGACACTGAAGCTTTCTTT.

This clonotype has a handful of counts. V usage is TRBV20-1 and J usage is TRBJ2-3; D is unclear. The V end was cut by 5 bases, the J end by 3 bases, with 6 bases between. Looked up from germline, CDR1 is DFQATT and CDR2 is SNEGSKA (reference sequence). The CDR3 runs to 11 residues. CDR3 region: CSAGPTDTQYF. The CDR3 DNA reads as TGCAGTGCTGGGCCTACAGATACGCAGTATTTT.

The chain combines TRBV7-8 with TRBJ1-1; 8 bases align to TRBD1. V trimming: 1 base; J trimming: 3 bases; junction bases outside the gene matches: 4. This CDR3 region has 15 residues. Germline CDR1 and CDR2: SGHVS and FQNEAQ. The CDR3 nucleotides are TGTGCCAGCAGCTTAGTGGGACAGGTTTACACTGAAGCTTTCTTT. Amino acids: CASSLVGQVYTEAFF.

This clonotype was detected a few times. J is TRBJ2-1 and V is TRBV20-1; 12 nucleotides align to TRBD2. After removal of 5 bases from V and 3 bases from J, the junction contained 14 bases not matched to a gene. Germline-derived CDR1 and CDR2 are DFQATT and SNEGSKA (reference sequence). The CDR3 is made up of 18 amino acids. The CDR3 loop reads CSAPKTSGGPSNYNEQFF. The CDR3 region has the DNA TGCAGTGCTCCTAAGACTAGCGGGGGCCCTTCTAACTACAATGAGCAGTTCTTC.

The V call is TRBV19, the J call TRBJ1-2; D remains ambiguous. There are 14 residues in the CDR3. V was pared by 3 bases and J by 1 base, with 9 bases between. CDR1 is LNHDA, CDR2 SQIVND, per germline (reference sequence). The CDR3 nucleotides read TGTGCCAGTAGTATGGATCGAGTTAACTATGGCTACACCTTC. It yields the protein CASSMDRVNYGYTF.

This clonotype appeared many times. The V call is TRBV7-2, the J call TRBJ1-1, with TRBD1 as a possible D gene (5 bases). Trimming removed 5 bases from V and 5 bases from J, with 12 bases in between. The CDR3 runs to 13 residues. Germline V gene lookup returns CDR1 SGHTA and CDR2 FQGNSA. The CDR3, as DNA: TGTGCCAGCAGCCCTACCAGGGTAACTGAAGCTTTCTTT. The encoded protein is CASSPTRVTEAFF.

The CDR3 DNA is TGTGCCAGCAGTGATCTAGCGGGAGTATCCGAGCAGTACTTC. Amino acid sequence: CASSDLAGVSEQYF. The J gene is TRBJ2-7, the V gene TRBV2; 10 bases are a match to TRBD2. The germline gives CDR1 SNHLY, CDR2 FYNNEI. The CDR3 sequence is 14 residues long. The junction had 5 bases not matched to a gene; V was cut back by 3 bases and J by 6 bases.

This chain's CDR3 is CASSHRLAGSTDTQYF. The CDR3 DNA sequence: TGTGCCAGCAGTCACCGACTAGCGGGGAGCACAGATACGCAGTATTTT. The chain uses TRBV12-3 or TRBV12-4 and TRBJ2-3, with TRBD2 identical over 11 bases. This CDR3 comprises 16 residues. The V gene end was trimmed by 5 bases and the J gene end by 0 bases; junction bases not matched to a gene: 4.